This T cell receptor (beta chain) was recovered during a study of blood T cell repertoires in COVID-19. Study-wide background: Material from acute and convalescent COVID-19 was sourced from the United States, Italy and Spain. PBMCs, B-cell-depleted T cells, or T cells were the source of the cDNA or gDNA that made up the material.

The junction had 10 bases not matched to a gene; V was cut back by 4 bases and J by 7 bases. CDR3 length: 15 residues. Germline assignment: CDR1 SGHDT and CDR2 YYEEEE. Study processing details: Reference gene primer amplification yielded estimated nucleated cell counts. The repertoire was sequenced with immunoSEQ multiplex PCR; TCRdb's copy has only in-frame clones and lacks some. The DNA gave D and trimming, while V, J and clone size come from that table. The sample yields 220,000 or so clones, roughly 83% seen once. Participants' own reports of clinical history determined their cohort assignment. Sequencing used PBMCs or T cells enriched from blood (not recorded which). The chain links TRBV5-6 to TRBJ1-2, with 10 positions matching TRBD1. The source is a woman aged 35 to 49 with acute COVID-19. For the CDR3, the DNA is TGTGCCAGCAGCCCGTCCGGGACAGGGGTTAGTGGCTACACCTTC. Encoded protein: CASSPSGTGVSGYTF.